One and the same sample provided the 24 T cell receptor beta chains below, sequenced in a study of cytomegalovirus exposure and HLA in healthy donors. PCR involved 60 Vbeta and 13 Jbeta primers. Assay used: immunoSEQ multiplex PCR; TCRdb lists only in-frame clones, some missing. Among 150,000 to 200,000 clones listed, 81% were seen once. Specimen: PBMCs. All receptors derive from a man between 18 and 29 years old in good health and CMV-seronegative.

This clone came up a few times. The chain uses TRBV5-4 and TRBJ2-1, with D possibly TRBD2 on 5 matching bases. CDR1 is SGHNT, CDR2 YYREEE, per germline (reference sequence). Trimming pared 4 bases from V and 0 bases from J, leaving 14 bases between. There are 16 residues in the CDR3. The CDR3 DNA reads TGTGCCAGCAGCCCTTCAGCGGCCGACTCCTACAATGAGCAGTTCTTC. Translating it yields CASSPSAADSYNEQFF.

The chain has TRBV7-2 and TRBJ2-3; 9 bases line up with TRBD1. CDR3 length: 15 amino acids. The trim removed 1 base at V and 4 bases at J, leaving 3 bases unmatched. Germline V gene lookup returns CDR1 SGHTA and CDR2 FQGNSA. The CDR3 sequence: CASSLEGQGADTQYF. The CDR3 bases are TGTGCCAGCAGCTTAGAGGGACAGGGCGCAGATACGCAGTATTTT.

This clone showed up just a few times. The chain couples TRBV7-6 to TRBJ1-5; D might be TRBD1 (6 bases). Trimming cost V 2 bases and J 6 bases, with 11 bases left between them. The CDR3 has 14 amino acids. In germline, CDR1 is SGHVS, CDR2 FNYEAQ. Here the CDR3 reads CASSLRAQGQPQHF. The CDR3 nucleotides are TGTGCCAGCAGCTTAAGGGCACAGGGTCAGCCCCAGCATTTT.

This chain joins TRBV27 and TRBJ2-6; 9 positions agree with TRBD1. CDR1 and CDR2 (germline): MNHEY, SMNVEV (reference sequence). J was trimmed by 4 bases and V by 3 bases; bases with no gene match: 7. The length of the CDR3 is 17 residues. The CDR3 is CASSLLGTGSGANVLTF. Written as DNA, the CDR3 is TGTGCCAGCAGTTTGTTAGGGACAGGGTCCGGGGCCAACGTCCTGACTTTC.

The chain is built from TRBV19 and TRBJ2-3; 13 bases map to TRBD2. Germline V lookup: CDR1 LNHDA, CDR2 SQIVND (reference sequence). Unmatched junction bases numbered 31, after V lost 5 bases and J lost 11 bases. This CDR3 region has 22 residues. The CDR3 region has the DNA TGTGCCAGTAGTTCGTCCCGGGACAGGGAACGATTACTAGCGGGGGGGAAGGGGGAGCAGTATTTT. Protein: CASSSSRDRERLLAGGKGEQYF.

Here the CDR3 reads CASSFSGSRDTQYF. As DNA, the CDR3 is TGTGCCAGCAGCTTCTCCGGGAGTCGTGATACGCAGTATTTT. The chain has TRBV5-4 and TRBJ2-3; TRBD2 is a possible D gene (6 bases). V lost 2 bases and J lost 6, with 13 bases in between. CDR3 length: 14 residues. CDR1 SGHNT and CDR2 YYREEE come from the germline V gene (reference sequence). Full variable domain (outside the CDR3, taken from reference TRBV5-4 and TRBJ2-3): ETGVTQSPTHLIKTRGQQVTLRCSSQSGHNTVSWYQQALGQGPQFIFQYYREEENGRGNFPPRFSGLQFPNYSSELNVNALELDDSALYLCASSFSGSRDTQYFGPGTRLTVL.

J is TRBJ2-1 and V is TRBV7-2, with 7 bases identical to TRBD2. In germline, CDR1 is SGHTA, CDR2 FQGNSA. The CDR3 covers 14 residues. The J segment lost 4 bases and the V segment lost 9 bases, leaving 9 bases of the junction unmatched. CDR3 nucleotide sequence: TGTGCCAGTCAGCGGGACGTAGGGTACAATGAGCAGTTCTTC. The encoded protein is CASQRDVGYNEQFF.

The CDR3 DNA follows: TGTGCCAGTATACCCACCGGCGGACTCTTGGATACGCAGTATTTT. Translating gives CASIPTGGLLDTQYF. The chain uses TRBV19 and TRBJ2-3; D is perhaps TRBD2 (5 bases). Trimming took 7 bases from V and 6 from J, leaving 20 bases between them. The CDR3 is made up of 15 amino acids. Germline loops: CDR1 LNHDA, CDR2 SQIVND (reference sequence).

The rearrangement joins TRBV2 to TRBJ1-5; 9 bases map to TRBD1. Germline V gives CDR1 SNHLY, CDR2 FYNNEI. The CDR3 sequence is 18 residues long. V trimming: 6 bases; J trimming: 0 bases; junction bases outside the gene matches: 12. In DNA, the CDR3 is TGTGCCAGCAGGTATCAACAGGGGGCTGCGAATAGCAATCAGCCCCAGCATTTT. Amino acid sequence: CASRYQQGAANSNQPQHF. Together with reference TRBV2 and TRBJ1-5, the CDR3 gives the full variable domain: EPEVTQTPSHQVTQMGQEVILRCVPISNHLYFYWYRQILGQKVEFLVSFYNNEISEKSEIFDDQFSVERPDGSNFTLKIRSTKLEDSAMYFCASRYQQGAANSNQPQHFGDGTRLSIL.

This clone was counted a few times. The V call is TRBV13, the J call TRBJ2-7, with 7 bases identical to TRBD1. In germline, CDR1 is PRHDT, CDR2 FYEKMQ (reference sequence). Unmatched junction bases numbered 5, after V lost 5 bases and J lost 1 base. This CDR3 is built from 14 residues. The CDR3 sequence: CASSLDRVSYEQYF. The CDR3 bases are TGTGCCAGCAGCCTCGACAGGGTGTCCTACGAGCAGTACTTC.

The CDR3 here is CASSLDAGDTGELFF. The DNA for the CDR3 is TGTGCCAGCAGCTTGGACGCAGGGGACACCGGGGAGCTGTTTTTT. J is TRBJ2-2 and V is TRBV5-4; D perhaps matches TRBD1 (6 bases). The CDR3 consists of 15 residues. The V end lost 0 bases, the J end lost 3 bases, and 9 bases lay between the germline ends. CDR1 is SGHNT, CDR2 YYREEE, per germline (reference sequence).

The table lists this clone with a few counts. The chain is built from TRBV2 and TRBJ2-3; 9 bases are shared with TRBD2. The V gene's germline CDR1 is SNHLY and CDR2 FYNNEI. The CDR3 is 15 amino acids. Losses at the gene ends were 9 bases for V and 3 bases for J; bases not matched to a gene: 10. CDR3 sequence (DNA): TGTGCCAGTGATCTAGCGGGACTTGGTACAGATACGCAGTATTTT. Amino acid sequence: CASDLAGLGTDTQYF.

V usage is TRBV27 and J usage is TRBJ2-2, with D perhaps matching TRBD2 (5 bases). The CDR3 is made up of 17 amino acids. Germline V gives CDR1 MNHEY, CDR2 SMNVEV (reference sequence). Trimming removed 0 bases at V and 0 bases at J, with 11 bases between. Here the CDR3 reads CASSLSLSAANTGELFF. The CDR3 bases are TGTGCCAGCAGTTTATCGCTTAGCGCCGCGAACACCGGGGAGCTGTTTTTT.

The chain carries TRBV7-2 and TRBJ2-4; D is unclear. Germline V gene sequence: CDR1 SGHTA, CDR2 FQGNSA. CDR3 length: 16 residues. V was shortened by 6 bases and J by 1 base, with 16 bases between the two germline ends. DNA of the CDR3: TGTGCCAGCAGTCTTGGGCATGGGTCGGCCAAAAACATTCAGTACTTC. Protein: CASSLGHGSAKNIQYF.

The chain recombines TRBV15 with TRBJ1-2, with TRBD1 as a possible D gene (5 bases). V lost 3 bases and J lost 6, with 8 bases in between. CDR1 and CDR2 from the germline V gene are LNHNV and YYDKDF (reference sequence). The CDR3 contains 12 residues. For the CDR3, the DNA is TGTGCCACCAGCAGCGGGACTGATGGCTACACCTTC. This translates into CATSSGTDGYTF.

As DNA, the CDR3 is TGTGCCATCAGTGAGCAGGGACAAGAGACCCAGTACTTC. Residues: CAISEQGQETQYF. The chain links TRBV10-3 to TRBJ2-5; TRBD1 might be the D (5 bases). CDR3 size: 13 residues. Germline V gene data show CDR1 as ENHRY and CDR2 as SYGVKD. The germline V and J ends were trimmed by 2 bases and 2 bases, with 6 bases remaining between them.

The chain couples TRBV6-1 to TRBJ2-7; D remains unclear. This CDR3 region has 11 residues. The germline V gene encodes CDR1 MNHNS and CDR2 SASEGT. Deletions cut 4 bases from V and 3 bases from J, with 4 bases between. CDR3 region: CASSGSYEQYF. Here the CDR3 DNA reads TGTGCCAGCAGTGGTAGCTACGAGCAGTACTTC.

This clone was detected a few times. The genes are TRBV4-1 and TRBJ1-2; no clear D. CDR1 is MGHRA and CDR2 is YSYEKL in the germline V gene. CDR3 length: 16 residues. V lost 3 bases and J 1 base, leaving 15 bases between the germline ends. In nucleotides, the CDR3 is TGCGCCAGCAGCCAGATCGCGGGCGGATTTAACTATGGCTACACCTTC. Protein: CASSQIAGGFNYGYTF.

The J gene is TRBJ2-5, the V gene TRBV4-2, with 10 positions matching TRBD2. The germline V gene has CDR1 LGHNA and CDR2 YNFKEQ. The CDR3 consists of 16 residues. V shed 1 base and J 5 bases; nucleotides not matched to a gene: 7. This chain's CDR3 is CASSQGNSGRVETQYF. CDR3 sequence (DNA): TGTGCCAGCAGCCAAGGAAACAGCGGGAGGGTCGAGACCCAGTACTTC.

The chain links TRBV27 to TRBJ2-3; 8 bases fit TRBD2. CDR1 MNHEY and CDR2 SMNVEV come from the germline V gene (reference sequence). Germline trimming cut 5 bases from V and 2 bases from J; bases unmatched to any gene: 6. This CDR3 has 15 residues. The CDR3 protein is CASSAREGLTDTQYF. Written as DNA, the CDR3 is TGTGCCAGCAGTGCTCGGGAGGGTCTCACAGATACGCAGTATTTT.

The gene calls are TRBV7-8 and TRBJ2-1; the match to TRBD2 covers 12 bases. J was trimmed by 9 bases and V by 5 bases; bases with no gene match: 11. The CDR3 has 16 residues. Germline V gene sequence: CDR1 SGHVS, CDR2 FQNEAQ. CDR3 sequence: CASSRLLAGGGGEQFF. For the CDR3, the DNA is TGTGCCAGCAGCCGATTACTAGCGGGGGGAGGCGGTGAGCAGTTCTTC.

J is TRBJ1-4 and V is TRBV5-6, with D possibly being TRBD1 (5 bases). Germline lookup yields CDR1 SGHDT and CDR2 YYEEEE. The CDR3 runs 13 residues. Trimming removed 2 bases at V and 6 bases at J, with 8 bases between. This CDR3 is CASSFRGDEKLFF. CDR3 sequence (DNA): TGTGCCAGCAGCTTTCGGGGGGATGAAAAACTGTTTTTT.

This clone was detected only a few times. CDR3 loop: CASSPVAAGGKEAFF. The CDR3 nucleotides are TGTGCCAGCTCACCAGTGGCGGCAGGGGGAAAGGAAGCTTTCTTT. The rearrangement uses TRBV18 and TRBJ1-1, with 7 positions matching TRBD1. CDR3 length equals 15 residues. The V gene's germline CDR1 is KGHSH and CDR2 LQKENI. V lost 2 bases and J lost 8; bases outside the gene matches: 11.

Details on this clone: Within the sample, other DNA sequences also encode this same CDR3. This rearrangement joins TRBV27 to TRBJ2-1, with 8 bases fitting TRBD2. CDR1 and CDR2 from the germline V gene are MNHEY and SMNVEV (reference sequence). Trimming removed 3 bases from V and 8 bases from J; junction bases left unmatched: 6. The CDR3 has 14 residues. In DNA, the CDR3 is TGTGCCAGCAGTTTGGGGACTAGGCGATATGAGCAGTTCTTC. Its translation: CASSLGTRRYEQFF.